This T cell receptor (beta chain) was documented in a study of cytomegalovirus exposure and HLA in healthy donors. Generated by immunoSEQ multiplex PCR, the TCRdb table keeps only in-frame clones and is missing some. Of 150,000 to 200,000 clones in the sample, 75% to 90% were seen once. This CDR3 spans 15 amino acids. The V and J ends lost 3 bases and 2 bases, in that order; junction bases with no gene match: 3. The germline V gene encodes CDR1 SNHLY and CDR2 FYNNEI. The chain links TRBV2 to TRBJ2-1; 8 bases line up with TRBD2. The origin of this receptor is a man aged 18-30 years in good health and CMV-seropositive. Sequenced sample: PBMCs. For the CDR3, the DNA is TGTGCCAGCAGTGAGGCTAGCGGGCCCTACAATGAGCAGTTCTTC. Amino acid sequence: CASSEASGPYNEQFF.